The clone carrying this T cell receptor beta chain was seen a single time. This CDR3 spans 16 amino acids. V trimming: 6 bases; J trimming: 6 bases; junction bases outside the gene matches: 14. Per germline, CDR1 SQVTM and CDR2 ANQGSEA. TCRdb's copy holds only in-frame clones and misses some; the assay was immunoSEQ multiplex PCR. Among some 260,000 clones, 80% to 90% were seen once, and the ten largest hold roughly 8.6%. This sample is part of a study of blood T cell repertoires in COVID-19. Study-level information: Acute and convalescent COVID-19 specimens originated in the United States, Italy and Spain.

The receptor's source is a middle-aged man who had recovered from COVID-19. The material sequenced was PBMCs or T cells enriched from blood (not recorded which). The genes are TRBV29-1 and TRBJ1-2, with 12 nucleotides matching TRBD1. CDR3 sequence reads: CSVRGTGGLSTDGYTF. The DNA of the CDR3 is TGCAGCGTGCGAGGGACAGGGGGCCTTTCAACTGATGGCTACACCTTC. Looking up the rest from reference TRBV29-1 and TRBJ1-2 gives the full variable domain: SAVISQKPSRDICQRGTSLTIQCQVDSQVTMMFWYRQQPGQSLTLIATANQGSEATYESGFVIDKFPISRPNLTFSTLTVSNMSPEDSSIYLCSVRGTGGLSTDGYTFGSGTRLTVV.